This TCR beta chain was profiled in a study of blood T cell repertoires in COVID-19 (dated by TCRdb to 2020 to 2021). For context, the study as a whole: Samples covering the acute and convalescent phases of COVID-19 were provided by collaborators in the United States, Italy and Spain. The material from the prospective study consisted of cDNA or gDNA derived from T cells, B-cell-depleted T cells, or PBMCs. Deeply sampled blood TCRbeta repertoires from subjects exposed to, actively infected with, or recovered from COVID-19 were included in the dataset. A freely available public database, intended as a resource for researchers studying the immune response to SARS-CoV-2, is where the repertoires were released. The samples were drawn from two sources: the first 160 participants of the ongoing ImmuneRACE study, and 1,254 subjects contributed by 6 global collaborators. A de-identified subject ID, COVID-19 status, age in years and sex were almost always included in the sample metadata. Where available, HLA class I and class II types were taken from metadata supplied by the sample provider and were not determined by assay-based typing. Findings and caveats that apply to the study as a whole: The amount of clinical and demographic metadata varied by source and participant and was provided uncurated.

Trimming accounts for 2 bases at V and 5 bases at J, while the number of junction bases matched to no gene is 5. The germline V gene (reference sequence) supplies CDR1 MNHEY and CDR2 SMNVEV. Reading from cysteine to phenylalanine, the CDR3 counts 15 amino acids. Kept here is only the CDR3 DNA, which spans 45 bases and is read in frame from base 1. The immunoSEQ Assay, a bias-controlled multiplex PCR, was used to amplify TCRbeta CDR3 regions from genomic DNA. In the original analysis: Within the assay, amplification of reference gene primers was used to estimate how many nucleated cells each sample contained. To quantify the absolute abundance of each unique TCRbeta CDR3 rearrangement, sequence reads were collapsed and filtered. For each sample, productive Simpson clonality was calculated by taking the square root of Simpson's diversity index across productive rearrangements. Here the immuneACCESS table is served through TCRdb, limited to in-frame sequences with V and J called. Missing clones are a known gap in these copies; in checked studies unresolved V genes cover under half, and the rest lacks a known reason. The V and J calls and clone size are taken from that table; D and trimming were inferred from the DNA. A total of 380,000 or so clones appear in this sample, approximately 90% of them only once. The top ten hold approximately 1% of the sample.

This clone has only one observation. What this receptor recognizes is not known. The input lacks base qualities; no much larger clone sits a single base away. Participants in the prospective study were enrolled through a virtual design, were aged 18 to 89 years, and lived in approximately 25 United States geographic areas. Cohort assignment in the prospective study relied on participant-reported clinical history from a screening survey and a study questionnaire. Mobile phlebotomists in the prospective study collected whole blood, serum and a nasopharyngeal or oropharyngeal swab from every participant. Prospective study participants could optionally give additional blood draws and questionnaires over an approximately two-month period. Prospective study blood samples were shipped either frozen or at room temperature before DNA extraction.

The chain joins TRBV27 to TRBJ1-1; 10 middle bases align to TRBD1. Sequencing input: PBMCs or T cells enriched from blood (not recorded which). This receptor was identified in a woman under 40 with acute COVID-19. CDR3 sequence: CASSLLGTGETEAFF. The DNA sequence reads TGTGCCAGCAGTTTACTAGGGACAGGGGAGACTGAAGCTTTCTTT.